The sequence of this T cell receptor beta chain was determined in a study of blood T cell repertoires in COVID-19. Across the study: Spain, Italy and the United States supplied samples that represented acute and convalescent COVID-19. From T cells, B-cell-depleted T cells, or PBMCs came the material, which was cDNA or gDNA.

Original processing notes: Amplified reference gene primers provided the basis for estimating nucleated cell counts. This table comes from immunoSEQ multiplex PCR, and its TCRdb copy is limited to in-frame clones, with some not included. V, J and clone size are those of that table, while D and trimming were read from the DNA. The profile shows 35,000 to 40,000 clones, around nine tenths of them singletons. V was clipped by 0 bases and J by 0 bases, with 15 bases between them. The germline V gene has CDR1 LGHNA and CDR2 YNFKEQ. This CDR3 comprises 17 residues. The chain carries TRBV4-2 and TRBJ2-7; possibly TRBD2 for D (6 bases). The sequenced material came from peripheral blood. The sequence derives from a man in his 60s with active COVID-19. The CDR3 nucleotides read TGTGCCAGCAGCCAAGAGGGGGGAGCGGGTTTCTCCTACGAGCAGTACTTC. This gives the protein CASSQEGGAGFSYEQYF.